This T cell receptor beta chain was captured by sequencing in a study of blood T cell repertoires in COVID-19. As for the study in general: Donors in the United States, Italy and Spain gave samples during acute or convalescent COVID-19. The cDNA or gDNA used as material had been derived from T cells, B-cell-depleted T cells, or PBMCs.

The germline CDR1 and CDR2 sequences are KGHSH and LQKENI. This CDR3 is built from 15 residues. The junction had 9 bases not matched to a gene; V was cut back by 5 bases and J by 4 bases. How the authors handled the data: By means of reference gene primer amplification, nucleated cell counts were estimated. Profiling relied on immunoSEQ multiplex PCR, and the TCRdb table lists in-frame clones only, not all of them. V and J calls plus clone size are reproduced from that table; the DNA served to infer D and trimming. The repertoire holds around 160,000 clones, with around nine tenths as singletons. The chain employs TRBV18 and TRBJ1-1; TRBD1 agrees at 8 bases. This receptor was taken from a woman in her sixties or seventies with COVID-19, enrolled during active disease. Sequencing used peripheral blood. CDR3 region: CASSSHATGGTEAFF. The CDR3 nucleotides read TGTGCCAGCTCATCTCACGCTACAGGGGGCACTGAAGCTTTCTTT.